The clone carrying this T cell receptor (beta chain) appeared many times. The antigen remains undetermined. This sample is drawn from a study of T cell repertoires in cytomegalovirus infection. Background on the study: Recently identified HLA-C-restricted CMV epitopes and well-studied HLA-B-restricted CMV epitopes were used by the study. Evidence of both CMV infection and a matching HLA type came from public TCR beta signatures.

Via MiXCR, TCRdb re-called the reads, giving one row per CDR3 protein. The data show tens of thousands of distinct CDR3 sequences, approximately 30% seen once. Losses at the gene ends were 1 base for V and 9 bases for J; bases not matched to a gene: 1. The CDR3 loop spans 14 amino acids. From germline, CDR1 is SGHVS and CDR2 FQNEAQ. Study-level points and caveats: The cumulative frequency of public TCR beta families distinguished individuals who carried CMV together with the relevant HLA.

The sample consisted of CD8+ T cells from cultured PBMCs, taken from culture after CMV antigen stimulation. This receptor was taken from a human donor in good health (CMV status not recorded). Some clones in this sample may be carry-over from other donors' samples. This chain joins TRBV7-8 and TRBJ2-1; 12 nucleotides line up with TRBD2. In nucleotides, the CDR3 is TGTGCCAGCAGCTTAGGGACTAGCGGGACTGAGCAGTTCTTC. This translates into CASSLGTSGTEQFF.